This T cell receptor beta chain was obtained from a study of T cell repertoires in cytomegalovirus infection (dated by TCRdb to between 2019 and 2020). Some background on the complete study: Donor HLA type was relevant to the analysis, as public TCR beta signatures indicated carriage of CMV infection together with the matching HLA type. The study at large found these results: In the ex vivo response, HLA-C-restricted CMV-specific TCR beta clonotypes were dominant, and in two of eight donors the single most frequent clonotype came from this HLA-C-restricted group. Carriers of CMV infection plus the relevant HLA type were discriminated by the cumulative frequency of public TCR beta family members in the study cohort and in an independent approximately 340-donor cohort.

About this clonotype: This clone's antigen is unknown. No base quality information exists; no much larger clone differs at one position.

The sequencer was an Illumina HiSeq 1500. TCRdb cleaned the public reads at Q25 with fastp, built clones with MiXCR and kept in-frame beta chains. Entries are consolidated by CDR3 protein sequence, retaining the most common genes and DNA. Counted in this sample were fewer than 550,000 distinct CDR3 sequences; about a third of them appeared once. Approximately 15% of the sample is taken by the ten largest. Reading from cysteine to phenylalanine, the CDR3 counts 14 amino acids. Just the 42-base CDR3 DNA is kept, in frame starting at base 1. The germline ends are 16 bases apart after V is trimmed by 3 bases and J by 8 bases.

Recombination connected TRBV12-3 or TRBV12-4 to TRBJ1-1, with the D gene not confidently named. The TCR was taken from a human donor in good health (CMV status not recorded). Some clones in this sample may be carry-over from other donors' samples. The material sequenced was PBMCs. The nucleotides read TGTGCCAGCAGTTTTAATGAGCTCGGGATGGAAGCTTTCTTT. Its amino acids are CASSFNELGMEAFF.